The 21 T cell receptor beta chains in this list originate from one sample, sequenced in a study of blood T cell repertoires in COVID-19. The data were produced by immunoSEQ multiplex PCR, yet TCRdb's version contains in-frame clones alone and is incomplete. The sample lists approximately 150,000 clones; approximately 81% were seen once. Sequenced: PBMCs or T cells enriched from blood (not recorded which). The receptors were gathered from a man aged 55-75 years who had recovered from COVID-19.

The CDR3 DNA is TGTGCCAGCATGCTGGGTAGCGGGGGTTCCACAGATACGCAGTATTTT. Amino acid sequence: CASMLGSGGSTDTQYF. J is TRBJ2-3 and V is TRBV7-3, with 9 bases that match TRBD2. The CDR3 consists of 16 residues. V gave up 7 bases and J gave up 2 bases; unmatched junction bases: 10. Germline CDR1 is SGHTA and CDR2 is FQGTGA.

A few counts support this clone. The V and J genes are TRBV5-4 and TRBJ2-1; tentatively, D is TRBD1 (6 bases). Trimming cost V 4 bases and J 6 bases, with 11 bases left between them. Germline lookup yields CDR1 SGHNT and CDR2 YYREEE (reference sequence). CDR3 length: 13 residues. In DNA, the CDR3 is TGTGCCAGCAGCCTCGGACAGTCCAATGAGCAGTTCTTC. Amino acids: CASSLGQSNEQFF.

The chain joins TRBV30 to TRBJ1-2, with a tentative D call TRBD1 (6 bases). This CDR3 region has 13 residues. The V gene's germline CDR1 is GTSNPN and CDR2 SVGIG (reference sequence). Trimming pared 5 bases from V and 4 bases from J, leaving 14 bases between. The CDR3 coding sequence is TGTGCCTGGCAAACAGGGCAACGCTATGGCTACACCTTC. Translated: CAWQTGQRYGYTF.

The CDR3 here is CASSPGQGGNTIYF. In nucleotides, the CDR3 is TGTGCCAGCAGTCCGGGACAGGGAGGAAACACCATATATTTT. The chain employs TRBV6-5 and TRBJ1-3, with 9 bases matching TRBD1. Germline loops: CDR1 MNHEY, CDR2 SVGAGI. The length of the CDR3 is 14 residues. V lost 5 bases, J lost 4 bases, and 3 bases stayed unmatched.

This chain links TRBV5-6 with TRBJ2-1; no clear D gene. This CDR3 is built from 11 residues. Germline V gene lookup returns CDR1 SGHDT and CDR2 YYEEEE. V lost 4 bases to trimming and J lost 5 bases, with 4 bases between them. CDR3 nucleotides: TGTGCCAGCAGCATCAACAATGAGCAGTTCTTC. As protein: CASSINNEQFF.

V and J are TRBV27 and TRBJ2-3; weak D call: TRBD2 (6 bases). The germline CDR1 and CDR2 sequences are MNHEY and SMNVEV (reference sequence). The V and J ends lost 5 bases and 0 bases respectively, with 12 bases between them. CDR3 length equals 15 residues. The CDR3 coding sequence is TGTGCCAGCAGTAACTACGGGACTAGCACAGATACGCAGTATTTT. Its protein is CASSNYGTSTDTQYF.

CDR3 sequence: CASSLLRDRGHEQYF. CDR3 DNA: TGTGCCAGCAGTTTACTCAGGGACAGGGGCCACGAGCAGTACTTC. The chain couples TRBV27 to TRBJ2-7; 10 bases align to TRBD1. The CDR3 is 15 residues long. The ends lost 2 bases at V and 5 bases at J; junction bases unmatched: 6. Looked up from germline, CDR1 is MNHEY and CDR2 is SMNVEV (reference sequence).

The V call is TRBV27, the J call TRBJ2-1; no definite D call. Trimming took 5 bases from V and 2 from J, leaving 13 bases between them. The CDR3 loop spans 15 amino acids. Germline CDR1 reads MNHEY; CDR2 reads SMNVEV (reference sequence). The CDR3 nucleotides read TGTGCCAGCAGTCCCACAGATCCTACCTACAATGAGCAGTTCTTC. Translated: CASSPTDPTYNEQFF.

The chain recombines TRBV7-9 with TRBJ2-3, with TRBD1 matching over 7 bases. The CDR3 extends over 18 amino acids. V shed 6 bases, J shed 0 bases, and the junction held 15 bases outside the gene matches. Germline V gives CDR1 SEHNR, CDR2 FQNEAQ (reference sequence). CDR3 sequence (DNA): TGTGCCAGCAGTCTAAGAGGGCTAGGGGGCCGGAGCACAGATACGCAGTATTTT. As protein: CASSLRGLGGRSTDTQYF.

This rearrangement joins TRBV2 to TRBJ2-5, with D possibly being TRBD1 (6 bases). This CDR3 is built from 12 residues. V was shortened by 5 bases and J by 5 bases, with 9 bases between the two germline ends. CDR1 and CDR2 from the germline V gene are SNHLY and FYNNEI. The CDR3 coding sequence is TGTGCCAGCAGTACAGGGTACGAGACCCAGTACTTC. Amino acids: CASSTGYETQYF.

This rearrangement joins TRBV5-1 to TRBJ2-7; D is unclear. CDR3 length: 17 amino acids. Germline-derived CDR1 and CDR2 are SGHRS and YFSETQ. V was clipped by 0 bases and J by 0 bases, with 16 bases between them. CDR3 in amino acids: CASSLASRDIFSYEQYF. For the CDR3, the DNA is TGCGCCAGCAGCTTGGCATCGCGTGACATTTTCTCCTACGAGCAGTACTTC.

The chain is built from TRBV6-2 or TRBV6-3 and TRBJ1-4; D remains unclear. CDR1 is MNHEY and CDR2 is SVGEGT in the germline V gene. The CDR3 length is 17 residues. The V gene lost 0 bases and the J gene lost 12 bases, with 23 bases spanning the gap. The CDR3 bases are TGTGCCAGCAGTTACTCCGTTTCTACCCTGGGAGATCCTGAACTGTTTTTT. Translated, it gives CASSYSVSTLGDPELFF.

This sequence joins TRBV7-6 and TRBJ2-2; TRBD1 might be the D (5 bases). The germline gives CDR1 SGHVS, CDR2 FNYEAQ. V shed 0 bases and J shed 7 bases, with 12 bases lying between them. This CDR3 contains 15 residues. The CDR3 DNA reads TGTGCCAGCAGCTTAGCGCTTAGGGGCGGCGGGGAGCTGTTTTTT. Encoded protein: CASSLALRGGGELFF. Based on the CDR3 plus reference TRBV7-6 and TRBJ2-2, the full variable domain is GAGVSQSPRYKVTKRGQDVALRCDPISGHVSLYWYRQALGQGPEFLTYFNYEAQQDKSGLPNDRFSAERPEGSISTLTIQRTEQRDSAMYRCASSLALRGGGELFFGEGSRLTVL.

Only one count was recorded for this clone. The V gene is TRBV11-3, the J gene TRBJ2-5; 11 positions agree with TRBD2. Germline V gene sequence: CDR1 SGHNT, CDR2 YENEEA. The CDR3 consists of 15 residues. The J segment lost 4 bases and the V segment lost 5 bases, leaving 6 bases of the junction unmatched. Here the CDR3 reads CASSPGTSGPETQYF. The DNA of the CDR3 is TGTGCCAGCAGCCCAGGGACTAGCGGACCAGAGACCCAGTACTTC.

The chain links TRBV10-1 to TRBJ1-6; 9 positions agree with TRBD1. Per germline, CDR1 WNHNN and CDR2 SYGVQD (reference sequence). The CDR3 extends over 18 amino acids. With V trimmed by 3 bases and J by 8 bases, 14 bases remained unmatched. CDR3 in DNA: TGCGCCAGCAGTGAATTGGTGGGACAGGGCCCATCTTATTCACCCCTCCACTTT. Residues: CASSELVGQGPSYSPLHF.

The genes are TRBV29-1 and TRBJ2-5; TRBD1 matches at 7 bases. The trim removed 4 bases at V and 4 bases at J, leaving 0 bases unmatched. Germline V gene sequence: CDR1 SQVTM, CDR2 ANQGSEA. CDR3 length: 11 residues. This chain's CDR3 is CSVGQGETQYF. Written as DNA, the CDR3 is TGCAGCGTTGGACAGGGAGAGACCCAGTACTTC.

The rearrangement uses TRBV9 and TRBJ2-3, with 7 bases lining up with TRBD2. The CDR3 sequence is 15 residues long. Germline V CDR1 and CDR2: SGDLS, YYNGEE. The V segment lost 0 bases and the J segment 2 bases; nucleotides outside the gene matches: 3. CDR3 in DNA: TGTGCCAGCAGCGTAGCTGGACTAGTCACAGATACGCAGTATTTT. Translated, it gives CASSVAGLVTDTQYF.

This chain joins TRBV28 and TRBJ1-1, with D possibly TRBD1 on 5 matching bases. Trimming removed 10 bases from V and 2 bases from J, with 17 bases in between. Germline lookup yields CDR1 MDHEN and CDR2 SYDVKM. The CDR3 spans 14 residues. The CDR3: CATVPSGGNTEAFF. CDR3 nucleotide sequence: TGTGCCACCGTTCCGTCGGGGGGAAACACTGAAGCTTTCTTT. The entire variable domain, with the rest obtained from reference TRBV28 and TRBJ1-1, is as follows: DVKVTQSSRYLVKRTGEKVFLECVQDMDHENMFWYRQDPGLGLRLIYFSYDVKMKEKGDIPEGYSVSREKKERFSLILESASTNQTSMYLCATVPSGGNTEAFFGQGTRLTVV.

This chain links TRBV19 with TRBJ1-1, with 7 bases lining up with TRBD1. The CDR3 runs 14 residues. Germline CDR1 is LNHDA and CDR2 is SQIVND (reference sequence). With 6 bases clipped from V and 4 bases from J, the junction kept 8 bases outside the gene matches. For the CDR3, the DNA is TGTGCCAGTAGCCAAGACAGGGCGAGCACTGAAGCTTTCTTT. The encoded protein is CASSQDRASTEAFF.

The chain couples TRBV5-6 to TRBJ2-2, with 8 bases identical to TRBD1. CDR1 is SGHDT and CDR2 is YYEEEE in the germline V gene. With V trimmed by 2 bases and J by 3 bases, 9 bases remained unmatched. The CDR3 is 17 residues long. CDR3: CASSFSGGRVDTGELFF. The CDR3, as DNA: TGTGCCAGCAGCTTTTCAGGGGGCCGAGTCGACACCGGGGAGCTGTTTTTT.

The J gene is TRBJ1-5, the V gene TRBV7-2; D gene unclear. CDR3 length: 14 amino acids. Per germline, CDR1 SGHTA and CDR2 FQGNSA. With 1 base removed from V and 4 bases from J, the gap between germline ends came to 8 bases. CDR3 in DNA: TGTGCCAGCAGCTTAGGAACAGAAAATCAGCCCCAGCATTTT. Translating gives CASSLGTENQPQHF.